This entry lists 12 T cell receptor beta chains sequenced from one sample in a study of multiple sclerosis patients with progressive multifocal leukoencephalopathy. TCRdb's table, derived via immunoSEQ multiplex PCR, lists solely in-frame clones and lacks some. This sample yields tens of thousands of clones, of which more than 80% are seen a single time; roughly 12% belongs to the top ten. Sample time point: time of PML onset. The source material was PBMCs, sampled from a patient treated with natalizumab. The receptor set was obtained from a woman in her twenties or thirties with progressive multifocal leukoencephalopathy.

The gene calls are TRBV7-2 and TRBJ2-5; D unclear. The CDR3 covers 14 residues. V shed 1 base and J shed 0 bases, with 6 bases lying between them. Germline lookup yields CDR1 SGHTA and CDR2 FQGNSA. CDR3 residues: CASSLGRYQETQYF. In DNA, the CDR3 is TGTGCCAGCAGCTTAGGGCGGTACCAAGAGACCCAGTACTTC.

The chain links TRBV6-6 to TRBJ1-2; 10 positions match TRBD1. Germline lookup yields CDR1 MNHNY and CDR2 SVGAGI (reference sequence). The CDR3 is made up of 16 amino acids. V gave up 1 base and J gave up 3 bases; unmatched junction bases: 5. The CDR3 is CASSYYRQGADYGYTF. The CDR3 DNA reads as TGTGCCAGCAGTTACTACCGACAGGGGGCCGACTATGGCTACACCTTC.

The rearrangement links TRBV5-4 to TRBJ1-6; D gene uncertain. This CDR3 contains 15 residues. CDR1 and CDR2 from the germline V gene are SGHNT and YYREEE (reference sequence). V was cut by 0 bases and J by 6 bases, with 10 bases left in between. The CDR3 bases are TGTGCCAGCAGCTTGGCCACGGCGTCTAATTCACCCCTCCACTTT. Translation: CASSLATASNSPLHF.

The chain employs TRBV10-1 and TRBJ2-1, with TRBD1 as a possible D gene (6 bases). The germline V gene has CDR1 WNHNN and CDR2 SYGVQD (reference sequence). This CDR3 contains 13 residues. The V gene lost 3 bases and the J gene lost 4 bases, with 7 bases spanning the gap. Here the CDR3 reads CASSEGGYNEQFF. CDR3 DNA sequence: TGCGCCAGCAGTGAAGGGGGTTACAATGAGCAGTTCTTC.

The CDR3 sequence is CASSGAGGAGNQPQHF. CDR3 nucleotides: TGTGCCAGCAGTGGAGCAGGGGGCGCCGGCAATCAGCCCCAGCATTTT. This sequence joins TRBV6-1 and TRBJ1-5, with TRBD1 identical over 8 bases. The CDR3 sequence is 16 residues long. The junction had 7 bases not matched to a gene; V was cut back by 4 bases and J by 2 bases. CDR1 is MNHNS and CDR2 is SASEGT in the germline V gene.

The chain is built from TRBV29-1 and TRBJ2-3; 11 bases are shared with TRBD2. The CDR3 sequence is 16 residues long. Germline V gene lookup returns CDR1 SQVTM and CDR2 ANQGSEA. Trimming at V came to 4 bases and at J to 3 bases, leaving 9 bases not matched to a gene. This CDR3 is CSVVTSGGRGTDTQYF. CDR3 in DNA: TGCAGCGTTGTAACTAGCGGGGGCCGGGGGACAGATACGCAGTATTTT.

CDR3 nucleotides: TGCAGCGTTGGCCAGGGGGATGGTCCCCAGCATTTT. Its translation: CSVGQGDGPQHF. This chain links TRBV29-1 with TRBJ1-5, with 7 nucleotides matching TRBD1. Trimming removed 4 bases from V and 10 bases from J; junction bases left unmatched: 7. Germline V lookup: CDR1 SQVTM, CDR2 ANQGSEA. CDR3 length: 12 amino acids.

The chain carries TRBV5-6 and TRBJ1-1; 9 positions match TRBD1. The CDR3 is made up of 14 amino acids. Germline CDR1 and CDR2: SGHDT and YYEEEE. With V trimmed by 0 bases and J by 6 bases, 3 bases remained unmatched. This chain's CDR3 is CASSLAQGASEAFF. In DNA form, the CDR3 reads TGTGCCAGCAGCTTGGCACAGGGGGCATCTGAAGCTTTCTTT.

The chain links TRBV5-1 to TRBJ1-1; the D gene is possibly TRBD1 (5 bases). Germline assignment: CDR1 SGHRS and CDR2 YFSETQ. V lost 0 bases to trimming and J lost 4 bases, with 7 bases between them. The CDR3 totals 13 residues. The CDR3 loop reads CASSLAGSTEAFF. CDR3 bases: TGCGCCAGCAGCTTGGCAGGGTCCACTGAAGCTTTCTTT.

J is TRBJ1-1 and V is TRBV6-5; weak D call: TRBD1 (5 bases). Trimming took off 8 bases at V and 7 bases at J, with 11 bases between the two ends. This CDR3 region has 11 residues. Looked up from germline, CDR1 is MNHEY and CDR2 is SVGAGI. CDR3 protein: CASASGVEAFF. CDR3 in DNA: TGTGCCAGCGCCTCGGGGGTTGAAGCTTTCTTT.

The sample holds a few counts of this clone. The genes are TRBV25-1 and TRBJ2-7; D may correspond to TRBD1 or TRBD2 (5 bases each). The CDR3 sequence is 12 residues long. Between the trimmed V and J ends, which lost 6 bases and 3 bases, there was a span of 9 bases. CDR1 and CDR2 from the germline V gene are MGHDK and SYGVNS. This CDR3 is CASRRGIYEQYF. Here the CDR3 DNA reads TGTGCCAGCAGGAGGGGAATCTACGAGCAGTACTTC.

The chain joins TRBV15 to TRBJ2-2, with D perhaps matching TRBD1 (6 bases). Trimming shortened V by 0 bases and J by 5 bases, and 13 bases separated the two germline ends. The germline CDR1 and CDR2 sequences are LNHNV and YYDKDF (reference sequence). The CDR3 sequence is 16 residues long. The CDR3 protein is CATSRDVGARTGELFF. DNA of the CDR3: TGTGCCACCAGCAGAGATGTGGGGGCGAGGACCGGGGAGCTGTTTTTT.